This TCR beta chain was profiled in a study of blood T cell repertoires in COVID-19 (dated by TCRdb to 2020 to 2021). About the full investigation: Samples covering the acute and convalescent phases of COVID-19 were provided by collaborators in the United States, Italy and Spain. The material from the prospective study consisted of cDNA or gDNA derived from T cells, B-cell-depleted T cells, or PBMCs. Subjects who had been exposed to COVID-19, were actively infected with it, or had recovered from it provided the deeply sampled blood TCRbeta repertoires that made up the dataset. The repertoires were released in a freely available public database meant as a resource for research on the immune response to SARS-CoV-2. The samples were drawn from the first 160 participants of the ongoing ImmuneRACE study and from about 1,200 subjects provided by 6 global collaborators. The sample metadata nearly always contained a de-identified subject ID, COVID-19 status, age in years and sex. Where available, HLA class I and class II types were taken from metadata supplied by the sample provider and were not determined by assay-based typing.

What the work shows at the level of the full study, not this receptor alone: The amount of clinical and demographic metadata varied by source and participant and was provided uncurated.

As for this clone: It has no known antigen specificity. No clone much larger than this one lies a single base away; base qualities are absent.

The germline V gene encodes CDR1 SGHTA and CDR2 FQGNSA. Clipping removes 5 bases from V and 6 bases from J, with 13 as the unmatched junction base count. The CDR3 starts with the cysteine, ends with the phenylalanine, and has 16 residues. Solely the CDR3 DNA is kept, with 48 bases framed from the first base. Whole blood was collected in K2EDTA tubes by collaborating institutions according to the institutions' own protocols. Collaborator samples were shipped for TCRbeta analysis as frozen whole blood, isolated PBMCs, or DNA extracted from either sample type. The immunoSEQ Assay, a bias-controlled multiplex PCR, was used to amplify TCRbeta CDR3 regions from genomic DNA. As for the authors' bioinformatics: Within the assay, amplification of reference gene primers was used to estimate how many nucleated cells each sample contained. To quantify the absolute abundance of each unique TCRbeta CDR3 rearrangement, sequence reads were collapsed and filtered. Productive Simpson clonality was computed per sample as the square root of Simpson's diversity index over productive rearrangements. Drawn from immuneACCESS, this table holds only the in-frame rearrangements with V and J called that TCRdb kept. Clones are partly lost; checked studies trace under half to an unresolved V gene and leave the rest unexplained. Clonal size and the V and J genes are those of that table, whereas D and trimming came from the DNA. Present in this sample are approximately 150,000 clones, 75% to 90% of which were seen just once. The ten largest clonotypes hold 9.5% to 13% of the sample.

This sequence uses TRBV7-2 and TRBJ1-2, and 9 bases in between align with TRBD1. Sequencing input: peripheral blood. The sequence came from a human donor in a cohort sampled during active COVID-19. In nucleotides, the sequence is TGTGCCAGCAGCCAAAATTTGGGACAGGGAGGGAATGGCTACACCTTC. It translates to CASSQNLGQGGNGYTF.